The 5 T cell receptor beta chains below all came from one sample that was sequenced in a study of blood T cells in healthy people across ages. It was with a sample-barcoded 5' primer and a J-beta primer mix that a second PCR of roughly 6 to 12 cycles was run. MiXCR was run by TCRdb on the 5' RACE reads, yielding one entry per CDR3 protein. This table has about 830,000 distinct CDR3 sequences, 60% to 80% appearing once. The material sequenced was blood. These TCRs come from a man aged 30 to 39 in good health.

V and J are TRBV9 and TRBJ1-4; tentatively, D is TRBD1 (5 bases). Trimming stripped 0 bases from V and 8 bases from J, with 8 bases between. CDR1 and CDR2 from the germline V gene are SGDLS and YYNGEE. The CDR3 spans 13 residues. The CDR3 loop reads CASSVGGSEKLFF. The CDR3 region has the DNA TGTGCCAGCAGCGTAGGGGGGAGCGAAAAACTGTTTTTT. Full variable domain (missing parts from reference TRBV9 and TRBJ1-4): DSGVTQTPKHLITATGQRVTLRCSPRSGDLSVYWYQQSLDQGLQFLIQYYNGEERAKGNILERFSAQQFPDLHSELNLSSLELGDSALYFCASSVGGSEKLFFGSGTQLSVL.

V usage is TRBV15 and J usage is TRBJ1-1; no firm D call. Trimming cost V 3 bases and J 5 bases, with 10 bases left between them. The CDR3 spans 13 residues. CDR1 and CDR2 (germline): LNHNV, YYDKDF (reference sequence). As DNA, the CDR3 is TGTGCCACCAGCAGGATCGAGCGTACTGAAGCTTTCTTT. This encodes CATSRIERTEAFF.

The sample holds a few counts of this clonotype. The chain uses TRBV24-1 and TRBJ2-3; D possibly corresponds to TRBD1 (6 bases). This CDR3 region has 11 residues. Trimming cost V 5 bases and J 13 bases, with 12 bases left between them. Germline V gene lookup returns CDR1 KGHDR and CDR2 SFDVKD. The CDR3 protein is CATSAGVFEYF. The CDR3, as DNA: TGTGCCACCAGTGCAGGGGTTTTCGAGTATTTT.

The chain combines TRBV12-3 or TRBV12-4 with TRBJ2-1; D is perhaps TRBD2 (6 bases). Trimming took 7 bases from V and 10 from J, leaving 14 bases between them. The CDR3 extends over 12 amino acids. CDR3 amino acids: CASKSLAGEQFF. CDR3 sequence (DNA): TGTGCCAGCAAATCTCTGGCGGGGGAGCAGTTCTTC.

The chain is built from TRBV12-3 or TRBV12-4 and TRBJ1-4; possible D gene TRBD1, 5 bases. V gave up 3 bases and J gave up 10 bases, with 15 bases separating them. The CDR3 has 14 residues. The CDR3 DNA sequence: TGTGCCAGCAGTTTCACGACGTATGGGGGAAAACTGTTTTTT. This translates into CASSFTTYGGKLFF.